The 26 T cell receptor beta chains presented below share a single source sample, sequenced in a study of post-analysis software for immune sequencing data (dated by TCRdb to 2015 to 2017). Broader findings and caveats from the paper: Roughly 5 TRBV segments, including TRBV5-6, TRBV5-1 and TRBV20-1, were significantly more frequent in patients than controls.

For these TCRs, the target antigens are not known. Library preparation employed PCR. These reads were obtained on an Illumina HiSeq 2500. Unique molecular identifiers were incorporated into TCR beta cDNA libraries to reduce PCR and sequencing biases. TCRdb reworked the public reads: Q25 trimming with fastp, MiXCR clone assembly, productive beta chains retained. Rows merge per CDR3 protein into single entries with the most common DNA and genes. Across this sample there are hundreds of thousands of distinct CDR3 sequences, with roughly 30% seen only once. In total, the top ten clones hold around 0.56% of the sample. Input material: blood. The receptor set was obtained from a girl aged 5-17 years with multiple sclerosis.

The DNA for the CDR3 is TGTGCCAGCAGCTGGATGTCCCACACAGATACGCAGTATTTT. This translates into CASSWMSHTDTQYF. The chain employs TRBV7-2 and TRBJ2-3; the D is unclear. V was trimmed by 4 bases and J by 2 bases, leaving 10 bases between them. Germline CDR1 and CDR2: SGHTA and FQGNSA. This CDR3 contains 14 residues.

This clonotype showed up just a few times. J is TRBJ2-6 and V is TRBV3-1; 11 positions agree with TRBD2. The germline V gene has CDR1 LGHDT and CDR2 YNNKEL (reference sequence). Trimming took 4 bases from V and 6 from J; bases not matched to a gene: 14. The CDR3 contains 19 residues. CDR3 loop: CASSRILGTSGLSANVLTF. The CDR3 nucleotides are TGTGCCAGCAGCCGCATTCTGGGGACTAGCGGCCTCTCGGCCAACGTCCTGACTTTC.

The table lists this clonotype with a few counts. The V call is TRBV9, the J call TRBJ2-1; D perhaps matches TRBD1 (5 bases). Germline CDR1 and CDR2: SGDLS and YYNGEE. This CDR3 contains 15 residues. V was trimmed by 3 bases and J by 1 base, leaving 11 bases between them. The CDR3 loop reads CASSDPRVSYNEQFF. The CDR3 nucleotides read TGTGCCAGCAGCGATCCCAGGGTTTCCTACAATGAGCAGTTCTTC. The variable domain in full, with the rest retrieved from reference TRBV9 and TRBJ2-1, is DSGVTQTPKHLITATGQRVTLRCSPRSGDLSVYWYQQSLDQGLQFLIQYYNGEERAKGNILERFSAQQFPDLHSELNLSSLELGDSALYFCASSDPRVSYNEQFFGPGTRLTVL.

On this clonotype itself: This may be a read error, as it is one base from a much larger clone. The rearrangement uses TRBV7-2 and TRBJ2-5; D tentatively fits TRBD1 or TRBD2 (5 bases each). Germline CDR1 reads SGHTA; CDR2 reads FQGNSA. The CDR3 spans 17 residues. Trimming cost V 1 base and J 11 bases, with 26 bases left between them. This CDR3 is CASSLGVSGLGPYGQYF. CDR3 in DNA: TGTGCCAGCAGCTTAGGAGTGTCGGGGCTTGGACCCTACGGGCAGTACTTC.

The J gene is TRBJ1-2, the V gene TRBV7-9, with 8 nucleotides matching TRBD1. Trimming removed 4 bases from V and 8 bases from J; junction bases left unmatched: 9. This CDR3 comprises 14 residues. Looked up from germline, CDR1 is SEHNR and CDR2 is FQNEAQ (reference sequence). The CDR3 spells CASSSGTGGEGYTF. CDR3 DNA: TGTGCCAGCAGCTCGGGGACAGGCGGGGAGGGCTACACCTTC. The full variable domain, its missing parts supplied by reference TRBV7-9 and TRBJ1-2, is DTGVSQNPRHKITKRGQNVTFRCDPISEHNRLYWYRQTLGQGPEFLTYFQNEAQLEKSRLLSDRFSAERPKGSFSTLEIQRTEQGDSAMYLCASSSGTGGEGYTFGSGTRLTVV.

The CDR3 loop is CASNWGLGNTGELFF. DNA of the CDR3: TGTGCCAGCAACTGGGGGCTAGGAAACACCGGGGAGCTGTTTTTT. J is TRBJ2-2 and V is TRBV12-3 or TRBV12-4; possibly TRBD1 for D (6 bases). Trimming removed 7 bases at V and 2 bases at J, with 14 bases between. This CDR3 is 15 amino acids long.

This sequence joins TRBV2 and TRBJ2-3; D not resolved. Germline lookup yields CDR1 SNHLY and CDR2 FYNNEI. Trimming cost V 1 base and J 5 bases, with 10 bases left between them. The CDR3 is made up of 14 amino acids. The DNA for the CDR3 is TGTGCCAGCAGTGAAGTCCTATCCGGAGATACGCAGTATTTT. This codes for CASSEVLSGDTQYF.

The genes are TRBV5-1 and TRBJ2-1; weak D call: TRBD1 (5 bases). This CDR3 contains 15 residues. The germline V and J ends were trimmed by 0 bases and 6 bases, with 13 bases remaining between them. Germline CDR1 reads SGHRS; CDR2 reads YFSETQ. CDR3 region: CASSLVQADINEQFF. CDR3 DNA: TGCGCCAGCAGCTTGGTACAGGCCGATATCAATGAGCAGTTCTTC.

The CDR3 spells CASRQGGRYNEQFF. CDR3 DNA sequence: TGTGCCAGCAGACAGGGGGGACGGTACAATGAGCAGTTCTTC. The J gene is TRBJ2-1, the V gene TRBV28, with 8 bases fitting TRBD1. This CDR3 is built from 14 residues. Germline V gene data show CDR1 as MDHEN and CDR2 as SYDVKM. V dropped 6 bases and J dropped 4; count of bases not matched to a gene: 5. The whole variable domain, filled in from reference TRBV28 and TRBJ2-1, reads DVKVTQSSRYLVKRTGEKVFLECVQDMDHENMFWYRQDPGLGLRLIYFSYDVKMKEKGDIPEGYSVSREKKERFSLILESASTNQTSMYLCASRQGGRYNEQFFGPGTRLTVL.

This chain links TRBV11-2 with TRBJ1-4; 7 bases agree with TRBD1. Trimming cost V 6 bases and J 7 bases; bases outside gene matches: 11. The CDR3 contains 15 residues. Germline V gene data show CDR1 as SGHAT and CDR2 as FQNNGV. The CDR3 DNA is TGTGCCAGCAGGGGCCTACAGGGGCGGGGTGAAAAACTGTTTTTT. This sequence encodes CASRGLQGRGEKLFF.

This clonotype was counted a few times. The chain links TRBV20-1 to TRBJ2-7, with D unresolved. V lost 3 bases to trimming and J lost 3 bases, with 6 bases between them. In germline, CDR1 is DFQATT, CDR2 SNEGSKA (reference sequence). The length of the CDR3 is 11 residues. The CDR3, as DNA: TGCAGTGCTAGGAACAGCTACGAGCAGTACTTC. It translates to CSARNSYEQYF.

This clonotype occurred a few times. The chain carries TRBV5-1 and TRBJ2-1; possible D gene TRBD2, 6 bases. The CDR3 loop spans 16 amino acids. Trimming cost V 0 bases and J 2 bases, with 12 bases left between them. CDR1 is SGHRS, CDR2 YFSETQ, per germline. In DNA, the CDR3 is TGCGCCAGCAGCTTGGTCGCGGCGGGGACCTACAATGAGCAGTTCTTC. It yields the protein CASSLVAAGTYNEQFF.

This clonotype was seen a few times. This chain links TRBV20-1 with TRBJ2-6; D is unresolved. Germline CDR1 is DFQATT and CDR2 is SNEGSKA (reference sequence). The V end lost 0 bases, the J end lost 2 bases, and 8 bases lay between the germline ends. The CDR3 covers 15 residues. CDR3 in amino acids: CSARDPPPGANVLTF. In DNA form, the CDR3 reads TGCAGTGCTAGAGACCCTCCGCCTGGGGCCAACGTCCTGACTTTC.

V usage is TRBV9 and J usage is TRBJ1-5; D is undetermined. V was clipped by 0 bases and J by 0 bases, with 10 bases between them. CDR1 and CDR2 from the germline V gene are SGDLS and YYNGEE. This CDR3 is built from 16 residues. DNA for the CDR3: TGTGCCAGCAGCGTAGTCGGGGTGTATAGCAATCAGCCCCAGCATTTT. Encoded protein: CASSVVGVYSNQPQHF.

This chain links TRBV6-7 with TRBJ1-5; D not resolved. TRBV6-7 is an ORF, with its function uncertain. The ends were cut back, 6 bases at V and 4 bases at J, with 7 bases in the middle. The CDR3 extends over 12 amino acids. Here the CDR3 reads CASSKGNQPQHF. The CDR3 DNA follows: TGTGCCAGCAGCAAAGGAAATCAGCCCCAGCATTTT.

This clonotype has just a few counts. This chain connects TRBV20-1 to TRBJ1-5; D may be TRBD1 (5 bases). The ends were cut back, 3 bases at V and 2 bases at J, with 14 bases in the middle. The CDR3 has 15 residues. The germline CDR1 and CDR2 sequences are DFQATT and SNEGSKA (reference sequence). The CDR3 loop reads CSASSPLGGNQPQHF. The CDR3 nucleotides read TGCAGTGCTAGTAGCCCCCTGGGGGGCAATCAGCCCCAGCATTTT.

This sequence joins TRBV12-3 or TRBV12-4 and TRBJ1-3; a possible D gene is TRBD1 (6 bases). V shed 4 bases and J shed 8 bases, with 12 bases lying between them. CDR3 size: 13 residues. CDR3 protein: CASSSGGIYTIYF. Here the CDR3 DNA reads TGTGCCAGCAGTTCCGGGGGCATTTACACCATATATTTT.

The rearrangement links TRBV6-6 to TRBJ1-2; D is unresolved. Germline V gene data show CDR1 as MNHNY and CDR2 as SVGAGI (reference sequence). Trimming stripped 6 bases from V and 3 bases from J, with 14 bases between. The CDR3 runs 14 residues. DNA for the CDR3: TGTGCCAGCAGAGCCGCCGGGGAGGACTATGGCTACACCTTC. It codes for CASRAAGEDYGYTF.

The gene calls are TRBV3-1 and TRBJ2-5; 9 bases are a match to TRBD2. Germline loops: CDR1 LGHDT, CDR2 YNNKEL (reference sequence). The CDR3 consists of 15 residues. Trimming at V came to 4 bases and at J to 7 bases, leaving 10 bases not matched to a gene. The CDR3 loop reads CASSPRGLAVGTQYF. The CDR3 DNA is TGTGCCAGCAGCCCCCGGGGACTAGCCGTCGGGACCCAGTACTTC.

The chain recombines TRBV9 with TRBJ1-1, with 8 nucleotides matching TRBD1. V dropped 1 base and J dropped 4; count of bases not matched to a gene: 6. This CDR3 is 15 amino acids long. Germline loops: CDR1 SGDLS, CDR2 YYNGEE. Here the CDR3 reads CASSVQGAVGTEAFF. Here the CDR3 DNA reads TGTGCCAGCAGCGTACAGGGGGCCGTCGGCACTGAAGCTTTCTTT.

The chain employs TRBV27 and TRBJ2-1; D is ambiguous. CDR1 and CDR2 (germline): MNHEY, SMNVEV (reference sequence). CDR3 length equals 13 residues. The ends were cut back, 3 bases at V and 2 bases at J, with 5 bases in the middle. The CDR3 region has the DNA TGTGCCAGCAGTTTCGGAACCTACAATGAGCAGTTCTTC. Its protein product is CASSFGTYNEQFF.

This clonotype was observed a few times. The chain combines TRBV20-1 with TRBJ2-3, with D possibly TRBD1 on 6 matching bases. CDR3 length equals 12 residues. Looked up from germline, CDR1 is DFQATT and CDR2 is SNEGSKA (reference sequence). Trimming took 7 bases from V and 6 from J, leaving 14 bases between them. The CDR3 sequence is CSGQYTGDTQYF. CDR3 coding DNA: TGCAGTGGTCAATATACAGGGGATACGCAGTATTTT.

The chain couples TRBV20-1 to TRBJ2-1; the match to TRBD1 covers 9 bases. Germline V gives CDR1 DFQATT, CDR2 SNEGSKA (reference sequence). The junction had 10 bases not matched to a gene; V was cut back by 5 bases and J by 8 bases. This CDR3 is 14 amino acids long. The chain's CDR3 is CSASRDRALYEQFF. CDR3 in DNA: TGCAGTGCTTCCCGGGACAGGGCTTTGTATGAGCAGTTCTTC.

This clonotype was counted a single time. The chain has TRBV9 and TRBJ2-3; tentatively, D is TRBD2 (6 bases). V shed 0 bases and J shed 0 bases, with 8 bases lying between them. The CDR3 has 15 amino acids. The germline V gene has CDR1 SGDLS and CDR2 YYNGEE. CDR3 loop: CASSVELASTDTQYF. CDR3 bases: TGTGCCAGCAGCGTAGAACTAGCCAGCACAGATACGCAGTATTTT.

This clonotype was seen more than once but under ten times. The V gene is TRBV7-2, the J gene TRBJ2-5, with D perhaps matching TRBD2 (6 bases). The CDR3 is 16 amino acids. Trimming removed 5 bases from V and 5 bases from J, with 21 bases in between. CDR1 and CDR2 from the germline V gene are SGHTA and FQGNSA. CDR3 DNA sequence: TGTGCCAGCAGCATAAATCTTGCGGGGTTGGGGGAGACCCAGTACTTC. Its protein product is CASSINLAGLGETQYF.

The DNA for the CDR3 is TGTGCCAGCAGACAAGGACAGGGGGGAGATACGCAGTATTTT. This encodes CASRQGQGGDTQYF. The rearrangement links TRBV2 to TRBJ2-3; 10 bases align to TRBD1. There are 14 residues in the CDR3. Looked up from germline, CDR1 is SNHLY and CDR2 is FYNNEI. Trimming cost V 6 bases and J 5 bases; bases outside gene matches: 5.